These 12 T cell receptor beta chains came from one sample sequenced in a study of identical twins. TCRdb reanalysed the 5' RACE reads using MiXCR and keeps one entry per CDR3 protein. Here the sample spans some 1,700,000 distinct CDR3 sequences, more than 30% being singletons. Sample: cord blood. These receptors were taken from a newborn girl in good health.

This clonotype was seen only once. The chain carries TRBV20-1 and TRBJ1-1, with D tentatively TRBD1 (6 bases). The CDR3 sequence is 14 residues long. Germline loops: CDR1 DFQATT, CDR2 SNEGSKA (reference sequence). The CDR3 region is CRDTREGTYTEAFF. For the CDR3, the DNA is TGCAGGGACACCAGGGAAGGGACATACACTGAAGCTTTCTTT.

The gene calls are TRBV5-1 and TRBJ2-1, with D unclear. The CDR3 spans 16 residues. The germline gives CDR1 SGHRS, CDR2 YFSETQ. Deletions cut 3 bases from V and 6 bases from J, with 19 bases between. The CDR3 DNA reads TGCGCCAGCAGCTCCCTGACCGATTACTATTGCAATGAGCAGTTCTTC. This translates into CASSSLTDYYCNEQFF.

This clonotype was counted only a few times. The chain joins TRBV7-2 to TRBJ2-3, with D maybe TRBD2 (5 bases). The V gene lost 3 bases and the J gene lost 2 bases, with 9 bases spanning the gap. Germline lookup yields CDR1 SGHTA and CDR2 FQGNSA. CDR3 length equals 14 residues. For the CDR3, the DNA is TGTGCCAGCAGCTTCCAGCGGCTCACAGATACGCAGTATTTT. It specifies CASSFQRLTDTQYF.

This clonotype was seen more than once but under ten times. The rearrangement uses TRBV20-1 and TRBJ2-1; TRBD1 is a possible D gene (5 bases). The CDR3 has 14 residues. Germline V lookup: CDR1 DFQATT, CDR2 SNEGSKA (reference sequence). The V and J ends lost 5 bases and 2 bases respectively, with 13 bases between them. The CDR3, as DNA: TGCAGTGCTGGCAAGGGGCCGGCCTACAATGAGCAGTTCTTC. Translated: CSAGKGPAYNEQFF.

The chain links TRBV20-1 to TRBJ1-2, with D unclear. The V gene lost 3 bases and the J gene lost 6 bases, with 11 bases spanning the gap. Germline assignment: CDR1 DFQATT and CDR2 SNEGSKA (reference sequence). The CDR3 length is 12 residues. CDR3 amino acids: CSASDTYHGYTF. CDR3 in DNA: TGCAGTGCTAGCGACACCTATCATGGCTACACCTTC.

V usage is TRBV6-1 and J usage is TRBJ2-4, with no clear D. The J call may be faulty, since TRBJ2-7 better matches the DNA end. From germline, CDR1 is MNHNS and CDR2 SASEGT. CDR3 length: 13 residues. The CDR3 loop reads CASLLLSTYEQYF. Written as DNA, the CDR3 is TGTGCCAGCCTACTTCTGAGCACCTACGAGCAGTACTTC.

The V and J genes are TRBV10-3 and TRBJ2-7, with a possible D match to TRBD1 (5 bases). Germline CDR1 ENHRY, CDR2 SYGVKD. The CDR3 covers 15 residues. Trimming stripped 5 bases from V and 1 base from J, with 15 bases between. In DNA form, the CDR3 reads TGTGCCATCAGTCCGGGTGCAGGGTGGTCCTACGAGCAGTACTTC. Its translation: CAISPGAGWSYEQYF.

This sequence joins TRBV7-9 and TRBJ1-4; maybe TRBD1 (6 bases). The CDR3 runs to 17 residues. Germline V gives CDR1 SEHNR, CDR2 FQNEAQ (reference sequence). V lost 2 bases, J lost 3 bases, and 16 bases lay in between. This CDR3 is CASSLKLYREANEKLFF. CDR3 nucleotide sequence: TGTGCCAGCAGCTTAAAGCTATACAGGGAGGCTAATGAAAAACTGTTTTTT.

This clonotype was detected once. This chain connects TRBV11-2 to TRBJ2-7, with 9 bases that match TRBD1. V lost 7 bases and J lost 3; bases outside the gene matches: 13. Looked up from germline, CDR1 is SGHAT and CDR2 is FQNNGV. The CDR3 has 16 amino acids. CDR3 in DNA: TGTGCCAGCAACCTGAGGACAGGGGACCACCTCTACGAGCAGTACTTC. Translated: CASNLRTGDHLYEQYF. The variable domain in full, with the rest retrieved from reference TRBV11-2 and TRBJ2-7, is EAGVAQSPRYKIIEKRQSVAFWCNPISGHATLYWYQQILGQGPKLLIQFQNNGVVDDSQLPKDRFSAERLKGVDSTLKIQPAKLEDSAVYLCASNLRTGDHLYEQYFGPGTRLTVT.

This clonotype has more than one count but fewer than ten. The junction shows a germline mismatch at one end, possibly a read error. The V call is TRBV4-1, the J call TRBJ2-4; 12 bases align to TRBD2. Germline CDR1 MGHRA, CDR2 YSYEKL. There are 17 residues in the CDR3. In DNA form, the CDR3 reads TGCGCCAGCAGCAAAGAGGCGACTAGCGGGGGTTTAAACATTCAGTACTTC. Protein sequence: CASSKEATSGGLNIQYF.

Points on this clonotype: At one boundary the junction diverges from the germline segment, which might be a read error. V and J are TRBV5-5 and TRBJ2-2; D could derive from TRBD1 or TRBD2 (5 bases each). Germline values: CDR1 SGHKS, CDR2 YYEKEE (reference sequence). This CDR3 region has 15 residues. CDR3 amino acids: CASSLGTANTRELFF. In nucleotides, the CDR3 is TGTGCCAGCAGCCTAGGGACGGCAAACACCCGGGAGCTGTTTTTT.

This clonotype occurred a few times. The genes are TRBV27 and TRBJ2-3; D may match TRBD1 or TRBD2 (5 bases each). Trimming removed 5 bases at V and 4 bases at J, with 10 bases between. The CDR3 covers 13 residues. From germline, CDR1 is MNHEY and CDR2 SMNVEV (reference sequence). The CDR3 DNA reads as TGTGCCAGCAGTCGAGGGGTTTCAGATACGCAGTATTTT. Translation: CASSRGVSDTQYF.